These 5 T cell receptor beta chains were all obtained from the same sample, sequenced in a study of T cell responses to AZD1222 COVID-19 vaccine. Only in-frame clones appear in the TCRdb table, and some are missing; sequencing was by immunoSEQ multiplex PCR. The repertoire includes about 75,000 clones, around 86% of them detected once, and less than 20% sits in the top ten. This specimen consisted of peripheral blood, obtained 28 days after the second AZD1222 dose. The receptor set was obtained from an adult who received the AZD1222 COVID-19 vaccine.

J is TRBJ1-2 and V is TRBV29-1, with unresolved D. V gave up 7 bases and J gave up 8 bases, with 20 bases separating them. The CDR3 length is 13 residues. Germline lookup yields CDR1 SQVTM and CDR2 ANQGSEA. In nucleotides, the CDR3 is TGCAGCGCTCTTGCGGTTGGGTTTGGGGGCTACACCTTC. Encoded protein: CSALAVGFGGYTF. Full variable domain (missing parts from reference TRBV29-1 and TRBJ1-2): SAVISQKPSRDICQRGTSLTIQCQVDSQVTMMFWYRQQPGQSLTLIATANQGSEATYESGFVIDKFPISRPNLTFSTLTVSNMSPEDSSIYLCSALAVGFGGYTFGSGTRLTVV.

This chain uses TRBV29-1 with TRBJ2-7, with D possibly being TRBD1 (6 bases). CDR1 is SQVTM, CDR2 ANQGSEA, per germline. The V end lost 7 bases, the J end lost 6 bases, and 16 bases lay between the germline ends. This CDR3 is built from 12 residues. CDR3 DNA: TGCAGCGCCGTCACAGGGATCGGCGAGCAGTACTTC. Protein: CSAVTGIGEQYF.

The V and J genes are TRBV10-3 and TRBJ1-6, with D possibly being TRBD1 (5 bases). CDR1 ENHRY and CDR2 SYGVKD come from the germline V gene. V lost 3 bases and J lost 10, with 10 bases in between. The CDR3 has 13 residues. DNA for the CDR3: TGTGCCATCAGTGAAATCGGGGGGTCACCCCTCCACTTT. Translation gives CAISEIGGSPLHF.

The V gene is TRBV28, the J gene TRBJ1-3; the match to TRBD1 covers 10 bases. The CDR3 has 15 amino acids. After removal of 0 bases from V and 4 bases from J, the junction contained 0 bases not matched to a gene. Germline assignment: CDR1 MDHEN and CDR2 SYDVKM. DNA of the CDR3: TGTGCCAGCAGTTTATGGGACAGGGGGGGAAACACCATATATTTT. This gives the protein CASSLWDRGGNTIYF.

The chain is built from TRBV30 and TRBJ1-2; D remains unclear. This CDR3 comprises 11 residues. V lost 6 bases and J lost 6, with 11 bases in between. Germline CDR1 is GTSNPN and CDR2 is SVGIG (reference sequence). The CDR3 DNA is TGTGCCTGTCACGGAGGTAATGGCTACACCTTC. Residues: CACHGGNGYTF. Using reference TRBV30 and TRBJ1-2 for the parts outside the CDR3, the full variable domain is SQTIHQWPATLVQPVGSPLSLECTVEGTSNPNLYWYRQAAGRGLQLLFYSVGIGQISSEVPQNLSASRPQDRQFILSSKKLLLSDSGFYLCACHGGNGYTFGSGTRLTVV.